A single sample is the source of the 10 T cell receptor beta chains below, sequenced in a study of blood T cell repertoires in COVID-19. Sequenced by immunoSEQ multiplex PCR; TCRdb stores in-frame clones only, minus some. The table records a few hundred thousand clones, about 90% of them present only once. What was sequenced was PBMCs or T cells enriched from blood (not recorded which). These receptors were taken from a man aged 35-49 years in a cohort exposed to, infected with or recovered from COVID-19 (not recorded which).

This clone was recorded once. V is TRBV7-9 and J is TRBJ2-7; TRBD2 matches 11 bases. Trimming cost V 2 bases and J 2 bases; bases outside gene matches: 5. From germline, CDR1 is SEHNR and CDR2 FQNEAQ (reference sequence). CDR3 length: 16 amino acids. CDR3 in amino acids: CASSLSSGRETYEQYF. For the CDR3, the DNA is TGTGCCAGCAGCTTAAGTAGCGGGAGGGAGACCTACGAGCAGTACTTC.

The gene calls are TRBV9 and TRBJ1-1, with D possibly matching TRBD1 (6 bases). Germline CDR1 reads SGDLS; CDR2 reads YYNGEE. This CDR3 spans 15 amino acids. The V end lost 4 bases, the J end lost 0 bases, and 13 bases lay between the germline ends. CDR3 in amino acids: CASSPRDIMNTEAFF. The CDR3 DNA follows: TGTGCCAGCAGCCCCCGGGACATCATGAACACTGAAGCTTTCTTT. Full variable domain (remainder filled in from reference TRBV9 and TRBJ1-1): DSGVTQTPKHLITATGQRVTLRCSPRSGDLSVYWYQQSLDQGLQFLIQYYNGEERAKGNILERFSAQQFPDLHSELNLSSLELGDSALYFCASSPRDIMNTEAFFGQGTRLTVV.

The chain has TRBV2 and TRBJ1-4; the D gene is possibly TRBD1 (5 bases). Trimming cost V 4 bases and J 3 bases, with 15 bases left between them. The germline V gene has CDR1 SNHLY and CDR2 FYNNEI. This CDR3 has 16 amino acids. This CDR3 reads CASSGGGAGANEKLFF. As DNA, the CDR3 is TGTGCCAGCAGTGGAGGAGGGGCCGGGGCTAATGAAAAACTGTTTTTT.

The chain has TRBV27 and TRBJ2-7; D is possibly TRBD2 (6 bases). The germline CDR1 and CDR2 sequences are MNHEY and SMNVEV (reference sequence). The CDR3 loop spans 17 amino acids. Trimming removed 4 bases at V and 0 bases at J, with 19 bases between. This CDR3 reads CASSSLQGLGGSYEQYF. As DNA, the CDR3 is TGTGCCAGCAGTTCGCTCCAGGGTTTGGGGGGCTCCTACGAGCAGTACTTC.

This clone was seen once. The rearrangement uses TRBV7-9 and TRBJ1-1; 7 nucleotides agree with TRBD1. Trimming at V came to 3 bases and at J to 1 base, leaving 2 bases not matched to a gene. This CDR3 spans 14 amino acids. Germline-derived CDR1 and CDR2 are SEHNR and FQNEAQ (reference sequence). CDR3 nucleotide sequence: TGTGCCAGCAGCTTGGGACAGCCGAACACTGAAGCTTTCTTT. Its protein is CASSLGQPNTEAFF. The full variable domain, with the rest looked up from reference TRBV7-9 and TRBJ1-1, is DTGVSQNPRHKITKRGQNVTFRCDPISEHNRLYWYRQTLGQGPEFLTYFQNEAQLEKSRLLSDRFSAERPKGSFSTLEIQRTEQGDSAMYLCASSLGQPNTEAFFGQGTRLTVV.

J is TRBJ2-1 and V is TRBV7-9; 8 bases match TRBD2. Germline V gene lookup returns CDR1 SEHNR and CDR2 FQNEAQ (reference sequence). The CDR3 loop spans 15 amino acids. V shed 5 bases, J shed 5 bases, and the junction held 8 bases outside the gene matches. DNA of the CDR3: TGTGCCAGCAGCCCCGGGACTAGACCCGACAATGAGCAGTTCTTC. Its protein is CASSPGTRPDNEQFF.

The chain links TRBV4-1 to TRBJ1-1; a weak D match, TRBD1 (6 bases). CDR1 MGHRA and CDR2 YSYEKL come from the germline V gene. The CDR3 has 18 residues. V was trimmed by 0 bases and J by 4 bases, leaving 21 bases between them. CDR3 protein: CASSQEGSRGFVGTEAFF. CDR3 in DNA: TGCGCCAGCAGCCAAGAAGGGAGTAGGGGGTTCGTAGGCACTGAAGCTTTCTTT.

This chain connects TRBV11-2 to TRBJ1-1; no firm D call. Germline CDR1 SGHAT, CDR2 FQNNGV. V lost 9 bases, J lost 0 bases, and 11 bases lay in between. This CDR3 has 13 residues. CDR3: CASTRGMNTEAFF. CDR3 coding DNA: TGTGCCAGTACGAGAGGGATGAACACTGAAGCTTTCTTT. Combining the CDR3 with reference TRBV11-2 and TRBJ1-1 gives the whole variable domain EAGVAQSPRYKIIEKRQSVAFWCNPISGHATLYWYQQILGQGPKLLIQFQNNGVVDDSQLPKDRFSAERLKGVDSTLKIQPAKLEDSAVYLCASTRGMNTEAFFGQGTRLTVV.

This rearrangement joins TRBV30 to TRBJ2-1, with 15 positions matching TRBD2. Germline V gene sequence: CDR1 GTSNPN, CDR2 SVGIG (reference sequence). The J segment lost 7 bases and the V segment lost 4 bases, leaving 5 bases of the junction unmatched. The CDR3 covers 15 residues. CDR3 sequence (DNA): TGTGCCTGGACCTCTGGACTAGCGGGAGGGAATGAGCAGTTCTTC. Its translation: CAWTSGLAGGNEQFF.

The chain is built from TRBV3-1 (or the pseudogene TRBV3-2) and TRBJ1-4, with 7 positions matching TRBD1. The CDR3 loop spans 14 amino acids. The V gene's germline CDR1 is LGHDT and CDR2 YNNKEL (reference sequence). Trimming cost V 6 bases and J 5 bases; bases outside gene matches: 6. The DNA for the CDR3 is TGTGCCAGCAGTCGGGGACAGCAAAATGAAAAACTGTTTTTT. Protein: CASSRGQQNEKLFF.